The clone carrying this T cell receptor beta chain showed up just a few times. A read error is possible here, since a much larger clone lies one base away. The authors ran a second PCR of 7 to 11 cycles using a sample-barcoded 5' primer and a J-beta primer mix. Using its own MiXCR run on the 5' RACE reads, TCRdb lists one record per CDR3 protein. Of more than 800,000 distinct CDR3 sequences detected, about 30% appear once; the ten largest clones hold roughly 17%. The sample originates from a study of blood T cells in healthy people across ages. Germline assignment: CDR1 SNHLY and CDR2 FYNNEI. The CDR3 totals 15 residues.

The sequenced sample consisted of blood. This clonotype was sampled from a woman of 80 years or more in good health. The rearrangement uses TRBV2 and TRBJ2-7; no reliable D call. The DNA for the CDR3 is TGTGCCGGCAGTGTAGGTTCCGTCGGCACCTACGAGCAGTACTTC. It is translated as CAGSVGSVGTYEQYF.